The 14 T cell receptor beta chains given below trace back to one sample, sequenced in a study of blood T cell repertoires in COVID-19. The method was immunoSEQ multiplex PCR; TCRdb's version includes in-frame clones alone and lacks a portion of them. The data hold about 410,000 clones, with about 91% observed a single time. The sample consisted of peripheral blood. The receptor source for this set is a woman aged 40 to 55 with COVID-19, enrolled during active disease.

V and J are TRBV20-1 and TRBJ1-6; D gene uncertain. V lost 3 bases to trimming and J lost 9 bases, with 9 bases between them. Germline CDR1 reads DFQATT; CDR2 reads SNEGSKA (reference sequence). The CDR3 contains 12 residues. The CDR3 region has the DNA TGCAGTGCTAGTTCTATCGGTTCACCCCTCCACTTT. Translation gives CSASSIGSPLHF.

This clone was observed a single time. The V and J genes are TRBV20-1 and TRBJ2-1; D unresolved. CDR3 length equals 10 residues. V was pared by 5 bases and J by 7 bases, with 6 bases between. Germline lookup yields CDR1 DFQATT and CDR2 SNEGSKA (reference sequence). The CDR3 DNA sequence: TGCAGTGCTTATAGAAATGAGCAGTTCTTC. This translates into CSAYRNEQFF.

The chain couples TRBV14 to TRBJ1-1; 7 nucleotides match TRBD1. CDR1 is SGHDN, CDR2 FVKESK, per germline. The length of the CDR3 is 14 residues. J was trimmed by 7 bases and V by 4 bases; bases with no gene match: 9. The DNA for the CDR3 is TGTGCCAGCAGCCCGACAGGGCGGGACATTGAAGCTTTCTTT. Encoded protein: CASSPTGRDIEAFF. The complete variable domain, with remaining parts taken from reference TRBV14 and TRBJ1-1, reads EAGVTQFPSHSVIEKGQTVTLRCDPISGHDNLYWYRRVMGKEIKFLLHFVKESKQDESGMPNNRFLAERTGGTYSTLKVQPAELEDSGVYFCASSPTGRDIEAFFGQGTRLTVV.

The rearrangement links TRBV4-1 to TRBJ2-1, with 8 bases matching TRBD1. The CDR3 covers 18 residues. Germline CDR1 reads MGHRA; CDR2 reads YSYEKL. V trimming: 3 bases; J trimming: 0 bases; junction bases outside the gene matches: 10. CDR3 protein: CASSQTQTGAPSYNEQFF. The CDR3 nucleotides are TGCGCCAGCAGCCAGACCCAGACAGGGGCCCCCTCCTACAATGAGCAGTTCTTC.

Of note for this clone: Other DNA sequences from this sample encode an identical CDR3 as well. The CDR3 loop is CASSVGGQGNTEAFF. The CDR3 DNA reads TGTGCCAGCAGCGTAGGGGGACAGGGAAACACTGAAGCTTTCTTT. The V gene is TRBV9, the J gene TRBJ1-1; 9 nucleotides line up with TRBD1. Germline-derived CDR1 and CDR2 are SGDLS and YYNGEE. The CDR3 is 15 amino acids. V shed 0 bases, J shed 2 bases, and the junction held 2 bases outside the gene matches.

The chain carries TRBV19 and TRBJ1-2, with 8 bases identical to TRBD1. Per the germline V gene, CDR1 is LNHDA and CDR2 is SQIVND (reference sequence). V shed 2 bases and J 7 bases; nucleotides not matched to a gene: 9. The CDR3 is made up of 15 amino acids. CDR3 sequence (DNA): TGTGCCAGTAGTATACGGCAGGGGGCGCTTAGTGGCTACACCTTC. Translated: CASSIRQGALSGYTF.

The rearrangement uses TRBV3-1 (or the pseudogene TRBV3-2) and TRBJ1-3; possible D gene TRBD1, 6 bases. Germline lookup yields CDR1 LGHDT and CDR2 YNNKEL (reference sequence). The CDR3 spans 16 residues. V dropped 2 bases and J dropped 1 base, with 12 bases sitting between them. The CDR3 DNA reads TGTGCCAGCAGCCAACCCATTACAGGGTCTGGAAACACCATATATTTT. This codes for CASSQPITGSGNTIYF.

The chain has TRBV5-1 and TRBJ2-7; 7 bases match TRBD2. The CDR3 runs 16 residues. Germline V gives CDR1 SGHRS, CDR2 YFSETQ. J lost 4 bases, V lost 5 bases, and 15 bases had no gene match. The CDR3 DNA follows: TGCGCCAGCAGGAGATCGTGGCGGGAGTTCGGGTACGAGCAGTACTTC. It encodes CASRRSWREFGYEQYF.

As for this clone: Other DNA sequences of this sample code for an identical CDR3. The J gene is TRBJ1-5, the V gene TRBV30; no definite D call. The CDR3 has 14 amino acids. V lost 0 bases and J 7 bases, leaving 13 bases between the germline ends. Germline V gene data show CDR1 as GTSNPN and CDR2 as SVGIG (reference sequence). For the CDR3, the DNA is TGTGCCTGGAGTGTAGGAACCGGGAACCAGCCCCAGCATTTT. This codes for CAWSVGTGNQPQHF.

The gene calls are TRBV12-3 or TRBV12-4 and TRBJ2-1, with 8 bases matching TRBD1. V lost 3 bases and J lost 14; bases outside the gene matches: 9. CDR3 length: 13 residues. Written as DNA, the CDR3 is TGTGCCAGCAGTTTGGCCATCCAGGGGGCAAAGTTCTTC. Translation: CASSLAIQGAKFF.

The chain combines TRBV4-1 with TRBJ2-2; no definite D call. Per germline, CDR1 MGHRA and CDR2 YSYEKL. V lost 4 bases to trimming and J lost 0 bases, with 15 bases between them. This CDR3 is 17 amino acids long. CDR3 DNA: TGCGCCAGCAGCCTCCTTCAGGTATTACCGAACACCGGGGAGCTGTTTTTT. Translation gives CASSLLQVLPNTGELFF.

The J gene is TRBJ1-5, the V gene TRBV27; D is possibly TRBD1 (6 bases). Germline V gene sequence: CDR1 MNHEY, CDR2 SMNVEV (reference sequence). Trimming took 0 bases from V and 4 from J, leaving 19 bases between them. This CDR3 spans 18 amino acids. The CDR3 bases are TGTGCCAGCAGTTTATCGACAAGTAGCCAGGGGCCAAATCAGCCCCAGCATTTT. This gives the protein CASSLSTSSQGPNQPQHF.

This chain links TRBV6-5 with TRBJ1-5; 9 bases align to TRBD1. The CDR3 is 15 residues long. Germline values: CDR1 MNHEY, CDR2 SVGAGI. Unmatched junction bases numbered 3, after V lost 0 bases and J lost 6 bases. The chain's CDR3 is CASSYSMTGGQPQHF. In nucleotides, the CDR3 is TGTGCCAGCAGTTACTCGATGACAGGGGGTCAGCCCCAGCATTTT.

The rearrangement links TRBV7-2 to TRBJ1-1, with D perhaps matching TRBD1 (5 bases). Germline V gene data show CDR1 as SGHTA and CDR2 as FQGNSA. V lost 3 bases to trimming and J lost 0 bases, with 8 bases between them. The CDR3 is made up of 14 amino acids. The CDR3 region has the DNA TGTGCCAGCAGCTTCAGACAGCTGAACACTGAAGCTTTCTTT. Translating gives CASSFRQLNTEAFF.